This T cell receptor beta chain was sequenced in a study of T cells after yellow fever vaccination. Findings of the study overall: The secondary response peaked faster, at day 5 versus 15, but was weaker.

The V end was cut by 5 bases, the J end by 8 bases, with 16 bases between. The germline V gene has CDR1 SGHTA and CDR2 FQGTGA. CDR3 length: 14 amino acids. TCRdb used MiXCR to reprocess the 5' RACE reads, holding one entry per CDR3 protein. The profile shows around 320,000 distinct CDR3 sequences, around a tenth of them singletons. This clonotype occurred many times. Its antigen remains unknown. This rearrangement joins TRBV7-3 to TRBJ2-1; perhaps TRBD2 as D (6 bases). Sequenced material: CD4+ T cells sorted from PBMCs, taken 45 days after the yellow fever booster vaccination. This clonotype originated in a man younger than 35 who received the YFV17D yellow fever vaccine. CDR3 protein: CASSLSPSGDEQFF. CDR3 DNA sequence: TGTGCCAGCAGCCTCTCGCCCTCGGGGGATGAGCAGTTCTTC. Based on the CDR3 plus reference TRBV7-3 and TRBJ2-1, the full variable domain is GAGVSQTPSNKVTEKGKYVELRCDPISGHTALYWYRQSLGQGPEFLIYFQGTGAADDSGLPNDRFFAVRPEGSVSTLKIQRTERGDSAVYLCASSLSPSGDEQFFGPGTRLTVL.